Listed here is a single T cell receptor beta chain. The source of the sample is a study of OX40 agonist ivuxolimab in advanced cancers. TCRdb's copy holds only in-frame clones and misses some; the assay was immunoSEQ multiplex PCR. Among approximately 72,000 clones listed, 80% to 90% were seen once. This CDR3 region has 13 residues. The V gene lost 0 bases and the J gene lost 4 bases, with 7 bases spanning the gap. Germline V gene data show CDR1 as SGHRS and CDR2 as YFSETQ. The clonotype was recovered from an adult with an advanced solid tumor such as melanoma, head and neck, liver or kidney cancer. Sequenced here: CD4+ or CD8+ T cells sorted from blood, sampled in a trial of the OX40 agonist ivuxolimab. This chain uses TRBV5-1 with TRBJ1-1, with no clear D. The chain's CDR3 is CASSLGYGTEAFF. CDR3 DNA sequence: TGCGCCAGCAGCTTGGGTTACGGCACTGAAGCTTTCTTT.